The clone carrying this T cell receptor beta chain was detected a few times. The data are from a study of T-cell reconstitution after alpha-beta-depleted transplantation in children. This CDR3 is 17 amino acids long. CDR1 and CDR2 (germline): SGHAT, FQNNGV. The V end lost 0 bases, the J end lost 0 bases, and 12 bases lay between the germline ends. Unique molecular identifiers tagged the TCRbeta library. TCRdb re-analysed the PCR reads in MiXCR, keeping a single row per CDR3 protein. The sample carries hundreds of thousands of distinct CDR3 sequences, 12% recorded once. This specimen consisted of PBMCs from the stem cell graft donor, obtained from the stem cell graft. The receptor comes from a human donor who donated a stem cell graft to a child with acute lymphoblastic leukemia. The J gene is TRBJ2-1, the V gene TRBV11-2; D remains unclear. The CDR3: CASSLEVAESSYNEQFF. CDR3 DNA sequence: TGTGCCAGCAGCTTAGAAGTAGCTGAGAGCTCCTACAATGAGCAGTTCTTC.